This TCR beta chain was sequenced in a study of T cells after posttransplantation cyclophosphamide. Findings of the study overall: TRB overlap between skin or GI tissue T cells and blood was limited. After PTCy, TRB diversity resembled that of CNI/methotrexate controls. Later blood repertoires were often dominated by clones from the donor CD8+ memory compartment.

This CDR3 has 13 residues. Trimming took off 9 bases at V and 5 bases at J, with 17 bases between the two ends. Germline V gives CDR1 MNHEY, CDR2 SMNVEV (reference sequence). Method: immunoSEQ multiplex PCR; TCRdb's copy keeps in-frame clones and lacks some. The sample has about 66,000 clones, 85% to 95% seen once. A word on this clone: Its antigen remains unknown.

This clonotype was obtained from a woman younger than 45 in good health and a related stem cell transplant donor. The sample taken for sequencing was PBMCs. This rearrangement joins TRBV27 to TRBJ2-7; tentative D call: TRBD2 (5 bases). The CDR3 DNA sequence: TGTGCCAGTCCCGGTCGGGATACGAACGAGCAGTACTTC. This translates into CASPGRDTNEQYF.